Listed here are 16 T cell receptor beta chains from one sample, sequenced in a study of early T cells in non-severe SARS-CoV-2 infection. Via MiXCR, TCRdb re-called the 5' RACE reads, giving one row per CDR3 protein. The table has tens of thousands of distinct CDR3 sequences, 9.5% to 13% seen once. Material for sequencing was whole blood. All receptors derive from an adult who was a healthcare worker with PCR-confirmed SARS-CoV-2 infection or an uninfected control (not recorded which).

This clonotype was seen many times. The CDR3 nucleotides are TGCGCCAGCAGGGGAACCTACGAGCAGTACTTC. Protein product: CASRGTYEQYF. V usage is TRBV10-2 and J usage is TRBJ2-7, with D uncertain. The CDR3 has 11 residues. Germline V lookup: CDR1 WSHSY, CDR2 SAAADI. Trimming left V 6 bases short and J 2 bases short, with 5 bases between.

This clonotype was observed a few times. DNA of the CDR3: TGTGCCAGCAGCAAAGAGGGCGAAGCCTACGAGCAGTACTTC. It is translated as CASSKEGEAYEQYF. J is TRBJ2-7 and V is TRBV11-1; D perhaps matches TRBD2 (5 bases). Germline-derived CDR1 and CDR2 are SGHAT and FQDESV (reference sequence). This CDR3 is 14 amino acids long. Trimming stripped 5 bases from V and 2 bases from J, with 13 bases between.

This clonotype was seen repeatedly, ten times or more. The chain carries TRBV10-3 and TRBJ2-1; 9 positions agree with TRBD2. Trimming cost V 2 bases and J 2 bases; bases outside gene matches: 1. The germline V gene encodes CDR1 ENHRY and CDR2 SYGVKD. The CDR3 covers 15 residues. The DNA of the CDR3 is TGTGCCATCAGTGAGGGCGGGAGGGCCTACAATGAGCAGTTCTTC. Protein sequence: CAISEGGRAYNEQFF.

CDR3 amino acids: CASSWGDRPYEQYF. CDR3 sequence (DNA): TGTGCCAGCAGCTGGGGGGACAGACCCTACGAGCAGTACTTC. The chain joins TRBV7-9 to TRBJ2-7; possibly TRBD1 for D (7 bases). The CDR3 totals 14 residues. Germline V gives CDR1 SEHNR, CDR2 FQNEAQ (reference sequence). Trimming left V 4 bases short and J 2 bases short, with 12 bases between.

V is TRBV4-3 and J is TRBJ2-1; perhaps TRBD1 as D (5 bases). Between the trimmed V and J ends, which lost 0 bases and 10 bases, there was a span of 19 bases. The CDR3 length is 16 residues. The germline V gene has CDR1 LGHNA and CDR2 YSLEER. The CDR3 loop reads CASSQDSRYGAREQFF. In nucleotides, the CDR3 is TGCGCCAGCAGCCAAGATAGCCGATATGGGGCGCGGGAGCAGTTCTTC.

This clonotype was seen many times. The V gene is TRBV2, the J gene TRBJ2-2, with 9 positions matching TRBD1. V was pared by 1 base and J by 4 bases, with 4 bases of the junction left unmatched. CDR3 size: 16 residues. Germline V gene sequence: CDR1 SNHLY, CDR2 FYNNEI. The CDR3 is CASSEVRDRATGELFF. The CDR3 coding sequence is TGTGCCAGCAGTGAAGTCCGGGACAGGGCCACCGGGGAGCTGTTTTTT.

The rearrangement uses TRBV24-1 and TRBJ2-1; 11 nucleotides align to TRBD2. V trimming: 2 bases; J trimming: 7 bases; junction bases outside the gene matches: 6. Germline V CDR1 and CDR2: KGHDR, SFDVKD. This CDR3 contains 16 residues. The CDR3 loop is CATSDYTSGRGNEQFF. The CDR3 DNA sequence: TGTGCCACCAGTGATTATACTAGCGGGAGAGGGAATGAGCAGTTCTTC.

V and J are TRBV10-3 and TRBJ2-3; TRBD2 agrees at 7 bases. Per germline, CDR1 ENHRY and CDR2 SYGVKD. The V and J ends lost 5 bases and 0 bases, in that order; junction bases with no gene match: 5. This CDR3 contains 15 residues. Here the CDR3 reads CAISSSGTSTDTQYF. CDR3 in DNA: TGTGCCATCAGTTCTAGCGGCACTAGCACAGATACGCAGTATTTT.

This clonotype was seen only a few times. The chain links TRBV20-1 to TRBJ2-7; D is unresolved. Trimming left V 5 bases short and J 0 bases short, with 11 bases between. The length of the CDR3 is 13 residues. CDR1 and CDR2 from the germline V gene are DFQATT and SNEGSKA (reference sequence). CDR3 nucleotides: TGCAGTGCTTTCGGACGGTACTCCTACGAGCAGTACTTC. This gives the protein CSAFGRYSYEQYF.

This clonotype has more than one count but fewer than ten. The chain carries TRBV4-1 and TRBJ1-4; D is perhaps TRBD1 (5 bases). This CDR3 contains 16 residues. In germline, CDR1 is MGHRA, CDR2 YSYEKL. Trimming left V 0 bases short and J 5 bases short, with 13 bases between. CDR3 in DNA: TGCGCCAGCAGCCAAGAGCTACCGGGGGTGAATGAAAAACTGTTTTTT. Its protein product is CASSQELPGVNEKLFF.

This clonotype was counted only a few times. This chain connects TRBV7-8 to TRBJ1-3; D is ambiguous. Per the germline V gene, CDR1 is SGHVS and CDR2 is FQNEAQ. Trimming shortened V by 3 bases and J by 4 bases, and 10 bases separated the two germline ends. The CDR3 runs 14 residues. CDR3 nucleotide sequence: TGTGCCAGCAGCTTTCCCCTTCCCGGAAACACCATATATTTT. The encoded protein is CASSFPLPGNTIYF.

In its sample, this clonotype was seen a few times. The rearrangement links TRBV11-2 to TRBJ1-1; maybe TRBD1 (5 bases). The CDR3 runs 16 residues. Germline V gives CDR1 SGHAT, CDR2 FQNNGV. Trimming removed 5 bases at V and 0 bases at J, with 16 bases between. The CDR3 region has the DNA TGTGCCAGCAGCCCCATAAGGGGCAGGGTGAACACTGAAGCTTTCTTT. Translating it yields CASSPIRGRVNTEAFF.

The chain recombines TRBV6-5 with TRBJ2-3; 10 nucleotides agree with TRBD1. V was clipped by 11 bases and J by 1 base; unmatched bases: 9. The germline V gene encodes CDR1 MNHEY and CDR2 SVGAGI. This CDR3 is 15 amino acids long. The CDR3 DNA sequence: TGTGCCCCTAACTTCGGGACAGGGGGCACAGATACGCAGTATTTT. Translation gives CAPNFGTGGTDTQYF.

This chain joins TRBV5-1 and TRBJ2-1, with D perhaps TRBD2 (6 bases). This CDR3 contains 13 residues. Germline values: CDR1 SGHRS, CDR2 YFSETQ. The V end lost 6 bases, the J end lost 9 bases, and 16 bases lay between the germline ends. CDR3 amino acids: CASKPNSGAEQFF. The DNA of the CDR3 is TGCGCCAGCAAACCCAATAGCGGAGCTGAGCAGTTCTTC.

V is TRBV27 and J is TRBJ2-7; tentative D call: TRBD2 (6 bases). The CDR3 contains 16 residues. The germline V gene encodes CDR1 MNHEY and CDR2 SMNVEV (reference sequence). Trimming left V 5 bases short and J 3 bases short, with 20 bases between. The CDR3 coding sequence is TGTGCCAGCAGTCCATGGGGGGTAGGGGCTAACTACGAGCAGTACTTC. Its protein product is CASSPWGVGANYEQYF.

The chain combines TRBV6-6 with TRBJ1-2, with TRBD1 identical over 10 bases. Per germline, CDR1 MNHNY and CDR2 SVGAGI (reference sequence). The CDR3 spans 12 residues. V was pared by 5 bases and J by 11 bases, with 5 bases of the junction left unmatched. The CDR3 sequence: CASSGTGDGYTF. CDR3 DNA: TGTGCCAGCAGTGGGACAGGGGACGGATACACCTTC.